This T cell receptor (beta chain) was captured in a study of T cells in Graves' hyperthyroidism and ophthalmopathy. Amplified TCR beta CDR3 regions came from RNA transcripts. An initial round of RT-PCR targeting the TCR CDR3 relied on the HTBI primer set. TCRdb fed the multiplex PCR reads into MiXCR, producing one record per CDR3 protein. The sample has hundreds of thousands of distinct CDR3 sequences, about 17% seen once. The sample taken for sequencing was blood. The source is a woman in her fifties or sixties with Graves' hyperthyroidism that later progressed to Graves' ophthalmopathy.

The CDR3 protein is CASSFRGTGGLEKLFF. CDR3 DNA sequence: TGCGCCAGCAGCTTCCGAGGGACAGGGGGCCTTGAAAAACTGTTTTTT. The J gene is TRBJ1-4, the V gene TRBV5-1; TRBD1 matches at 12 bases. There are 16 residues in the CDR3. Per germline, CDR1 SGHRS and CDR2 YFSETQ. The V gene end was trimmed by 2 bases and the J gene end by 7 bases; junction bases not matched to a gene: 6.